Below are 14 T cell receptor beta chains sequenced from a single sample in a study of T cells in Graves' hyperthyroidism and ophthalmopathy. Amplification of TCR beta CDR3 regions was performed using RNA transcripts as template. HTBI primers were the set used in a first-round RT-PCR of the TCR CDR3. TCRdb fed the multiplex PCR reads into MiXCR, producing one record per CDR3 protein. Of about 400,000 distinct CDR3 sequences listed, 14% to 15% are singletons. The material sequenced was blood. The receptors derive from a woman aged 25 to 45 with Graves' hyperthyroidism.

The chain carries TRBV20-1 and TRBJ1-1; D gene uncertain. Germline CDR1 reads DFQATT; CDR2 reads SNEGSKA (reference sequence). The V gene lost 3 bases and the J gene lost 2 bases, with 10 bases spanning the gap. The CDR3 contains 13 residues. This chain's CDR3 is CSARMGFNTEAFF. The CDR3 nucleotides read TGCAGTGCTAGGATGGGGTTTAACACTGAAGCTTTCTTT.

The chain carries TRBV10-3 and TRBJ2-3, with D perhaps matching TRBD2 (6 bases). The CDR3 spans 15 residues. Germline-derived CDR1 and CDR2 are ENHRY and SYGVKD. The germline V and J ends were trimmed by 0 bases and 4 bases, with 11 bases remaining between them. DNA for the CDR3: TGTGCCATCAGTGAGTCGAAGGGAGGTCCAGATACGCAGTATTTT. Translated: CAISESKGGPDTQYF.

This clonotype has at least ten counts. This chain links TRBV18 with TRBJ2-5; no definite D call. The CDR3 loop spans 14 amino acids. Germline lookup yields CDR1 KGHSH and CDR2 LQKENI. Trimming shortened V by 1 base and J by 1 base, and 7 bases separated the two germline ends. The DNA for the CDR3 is TGTGCCAGCTCACCACGGGCTAGCCAAGAGACCCAGTACTTC. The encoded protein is CASSPRASQETQYF.

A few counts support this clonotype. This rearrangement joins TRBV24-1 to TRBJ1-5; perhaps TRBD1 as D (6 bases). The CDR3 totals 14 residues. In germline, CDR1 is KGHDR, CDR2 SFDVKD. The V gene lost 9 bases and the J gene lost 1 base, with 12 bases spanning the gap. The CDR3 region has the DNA TGTGCCACCGGGGACACGGCCAGCAATCAGCCCCAGCATTTT. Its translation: CATGDTASNQPQHF.

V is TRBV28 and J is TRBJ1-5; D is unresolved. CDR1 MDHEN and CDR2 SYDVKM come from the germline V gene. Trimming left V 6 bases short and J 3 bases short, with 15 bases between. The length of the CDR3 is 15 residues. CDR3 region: CASRPTMGINQPQHF. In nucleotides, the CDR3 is TGTGCCAGCAGGCCGACCATGGGGATCAATCAGCCCCAGCATTTT.

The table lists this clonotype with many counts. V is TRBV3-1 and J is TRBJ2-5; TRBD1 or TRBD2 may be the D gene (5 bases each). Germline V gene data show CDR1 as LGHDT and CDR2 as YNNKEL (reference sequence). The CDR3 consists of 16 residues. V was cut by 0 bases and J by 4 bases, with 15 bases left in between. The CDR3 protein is CASSQDRGVRGETQYF. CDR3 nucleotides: TGTGCCAGCAGCCAAGACCGAGGGGTAAGGGGAGAGACCCAGTACTTC.

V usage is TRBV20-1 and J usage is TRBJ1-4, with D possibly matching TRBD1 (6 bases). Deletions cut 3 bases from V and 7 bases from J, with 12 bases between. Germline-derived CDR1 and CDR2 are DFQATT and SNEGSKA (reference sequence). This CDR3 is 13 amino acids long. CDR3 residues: CSASRGAGEKLFF. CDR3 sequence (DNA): TGCAGTGCTAGTAGGGGGGCGGGTGAAAAACTGTTTTTT.

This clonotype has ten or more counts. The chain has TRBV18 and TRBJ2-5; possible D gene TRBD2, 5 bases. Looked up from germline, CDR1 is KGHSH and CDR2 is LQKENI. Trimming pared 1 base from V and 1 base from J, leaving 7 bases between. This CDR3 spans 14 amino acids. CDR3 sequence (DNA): TGTGCCAGCTCACCACGGCGGGTCCAAGAGACCCAGTACTTC. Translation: CASSPRRVQETQYF.

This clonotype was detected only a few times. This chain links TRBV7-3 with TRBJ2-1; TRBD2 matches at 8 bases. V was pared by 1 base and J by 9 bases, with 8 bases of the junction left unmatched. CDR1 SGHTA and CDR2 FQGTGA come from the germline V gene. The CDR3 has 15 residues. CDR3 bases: TGTGCCAGCAGCTTAATCCTAGCGGCGGGAGGTGAGCAGTTCTTC. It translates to CASSLILAAGGEQFF.

The CDR3 bases are TGTGCCTGGAGACTCGCCAGCTGGGGGGCCCGGACGGAAAGCACAGATACGCAGTATTTT. Amino acids: CAWRLASWGARTESTDTQYF. This chain uses TRBV30 with TRBJ2-3, with D perhaps TRBD1 or TRBD2 (6 bases each). The CDR3 covers 20 residues. V was clipped by 3 bases and J by 0 bases, with 28 bases between them. CDR1 and CDR2 from the germline V gene are GTSNPN and SVGIG (reference sequence).

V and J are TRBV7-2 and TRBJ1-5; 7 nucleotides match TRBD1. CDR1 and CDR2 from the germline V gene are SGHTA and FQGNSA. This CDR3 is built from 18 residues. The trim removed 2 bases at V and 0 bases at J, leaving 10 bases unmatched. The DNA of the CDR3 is TGTGCCAGCAGCTTAAGGGGACAGCCATATTATAGCAATCAGCCCCAGCATTTT. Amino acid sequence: CASSLRGQPYYSNQPQHF.

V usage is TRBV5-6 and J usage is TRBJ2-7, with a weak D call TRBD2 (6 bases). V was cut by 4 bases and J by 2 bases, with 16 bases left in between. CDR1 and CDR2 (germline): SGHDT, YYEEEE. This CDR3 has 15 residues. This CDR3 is CASSPLAWETYEQYF. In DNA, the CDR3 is TGTGCCAGCAGCCCACTAGCATGGGAGACCTACGAGCAGTACTTC.

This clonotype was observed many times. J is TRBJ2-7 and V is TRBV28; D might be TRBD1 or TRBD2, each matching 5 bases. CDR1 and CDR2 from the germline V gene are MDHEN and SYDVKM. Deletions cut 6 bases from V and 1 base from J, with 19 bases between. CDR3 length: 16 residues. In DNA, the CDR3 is TGTGCCAGCAGCCGTTTAGGCCAGTGGGGGTCCTACGAGCAGTACTTC. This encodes CASSRLGQWGSYEQYF.

The CDR3 sequence is CSARDGTNYGYTF. In nucleotides, the CDR3 is TGCAGTGCTAGAGATGGCACCAACTATGGCTACACCTTC. The rearrangement links TRBV20-1 to TRBJ1-2; D gene uncertain. Trimming removed 0 bases at V and 2 bases at J, with 7 bases between. CDR3 length: 13 residues. In germline, CDR1 is DFQATT, CDR2 SNEGSKA (reference sequence).